Here is one T cell receptor beta chain with its context. What it recognizes is unknown. This record belongs to a study of cytomegalovirus exposure and HLA in healthy donors. Study summary: Genotyping of under 500 donors showed that about 84% belonged to the Caucasian-associated ancestry cluster. Study-wide results and limits: Analysis was carried out at a later point, and it linked a missense DCLRE1C variant to TCR beta V- and J-gene trimming.

The PCR made use of 60 Vbeta and 13 Jbeta primers. As originally analysed: Among the unique TCR beta chains that a later analysis counted, about 81 million in all, 10 million to 13 million were shared. Clones were read by immunoSEQ multiplex PCR, and TCRdb kept only the in-frame ones, dropping some. D and trimming come from the DNA, and the V and J calls and clone size come from that table. The table records about 44,000 clones, approximately 86% of them present only once. The V gene lost 3 bases and the J gene lost 8 bases, with 17 bases spanning the gap. The CDR3 is made up of 15 amino acids. Germline-derived CDR1 and CDR2 are SEHNR and FQNEAQ (reference sequence).

The clonotype was recovered from a woman in her thirties or forties in good health and CMV-seropositive. Sequencing used PBMCs. The rearrangement uses TRBV7-9 and TRBJ2-1; no clear D. The CDR3 DNA is TGTGCCAGCAGCTTCCGAGAGGTACTGATGGATGAGCAGTTCTTC. This translates into CASSFREVLMDEQFF. The variable domain in full, with the rest retrieved from reference TRBV7-9 and TRBJ2-1, is DTGVSQNPRHKITKRGQNVTFRCDPISEHNRLYWYRQTLGQGPEFLTYFQNEAQLEKSRLLSDRFSAERPKGSFSTLEIQRTEQGDSAMYLCASSFREVLMDEQFFGPGTRLTVL.